The 15 T cell receptor beta chains presented below share a single source sample, sequenced in a study of blood T cells in healthy people across ages. Primed by a sample-barcoded 5' primer and a J-beta primer mix, a second PCR proceeded for about 7 to 11 cycles. TCRdb ran MiXCR on the 5' RACE reads and lists one entry per CDR3 protein. Of approximately 320,000 distinct CDR3 sequences detected, 25% to 30% appear once; the ten largest clones hold 29%. The sample consisted of blood. These receptors all stem from a woman in her sixties or seventies in good health.

The gene calls are TRBV5-1 and TRBJ2-7; the match to TRBD1 covers 9 bases. The length of the CDR3 is 14 residues. The trim removed 5 bases at V and 3 bases at J, leaving 6 bases unmatched. Per the germline V gene, CDR1 is SGHRS and CDR2 is YFSETQ. In DNA, the CDR3 is TGCGCCAGCAGGGAAGGGACAGGGAACTACGAGCAGTACTTC. Translation: CASREGTGNYEQYF.

The chain is built from TRBV20-1 and TRBJ2-4; 13 bases match TRBD2. Germline assignment: CDR1 DFQATT and CDR2 SNEGSKA (reference sequence). This CDR3 comprises 18 residues. V gave up 5 bases and J gave up 1 base; unmatched junction bases: 11. This CDR3 is CSASPGLAGTLAKNIQYF. For the CDR3, the DNA is TGCAGTGCTTCGCCGGGACTAGCGGGAACGTTGGCCAAAAACATTCAGTACTTC.

This clonotype was picked up a small number of times. The chain carries TRBV20-1 and TRBJ1-1; perhaps TRBD1 as D (6 bases). The CDR3 has 13 amino acids. Trimming removed 3 bases from V and 1 base from J, with 9 bases in between. Looked up from germline, CDR1 is DFQATT and CDR2 is SNEGSKA (reference sequence). CDR3 amino acids: CSASDRRNTEAFF. CDR3 DNA: TGCAGTGCTAGCGACAGGAGGAACACTGAAGCTTTCTTT.

This clonotype has a handful of counts. The chain carries TRBV29-1 and TRBJ2-1; D unclear. V shed 6 bases and J shed 2 bases, with 8 bases lying between them. Germline lookup yields CDR1 SQVTM and CDR2 ANQGSEA. This CDR3 region has 12 residues. CDR3 coding DNA: TGCAGCGTCCTCCGAACCTACAATGAGCAGTTCTTC. This translates into CSVLRTYNEQFF.

In its sample, this clonotype was seen a few times. The V call is TRBV18, the J call TRBJ2-1; D unresolved. The CDR3 length is 16 residues. Trimming removed 2 bases at V and 0 bases at J, with 11 bases between. Germline V lookup: CDR1 KGHSH, CDR2 LQKENI. CDR3 nucleotides: TGTGCCAGCTCACCAACGCTCACCCTCTCCTACAATGAGCAGTTCTTC. Translation gives CASSPTLTLSYNEQFF.

This clonotype was seen a few times. This rearrangement joins TRBV9 to TRBJ2-3; TRBD2 aligns across 7 bases. This CDR3 is 16 amino acids long. Germline V gene lookup returns CDR1 SGDLS and CDR2 YYNGEE. V shed 2 bases, J shed 2 bases, and the junction held 8 bases outside the gene matches. Written as DNA, the CDR3 is TGTGCCAGCAGCGTTTTCCCTAGCGGTTCCACAGATACGCAGTATTTT. This gives the protein CASSVFPSGSTDTQYF. Drawing the rest from reference TRBV9 and TRBJ2-3, the complete variable domain is DSGVTQTPKHLITATGQRVTLRCSPRSGDLSVYWYQQSLDQGLQFLIQYYNGEERAKGNILERFSAQQFPDLHSELNLSSLELGDSALYFCASSVFPSGSTDTQYFGPGTRLTVL.

This clonotype was found a few times. This sequence joins TRBV7-6 and TRBJ2-5; 11 positions match TRBD2. The end of the DNA fits TRBJ2-1 better, so the J call may be wrong. The CDR3 is 17 amino acids. CDR1 and CDR2 from the germline V gene are SGHVS and FNYEAQ. The DNA for the CDR3 is TGTGCCAGCAGCACCCGGACTAGCGGGCCCACCTACAATGAGCAGTTCTTC. Its protein is CASSTRTSGPTYNEQFF.

The DNA for the CDR3 is TGTGCCAGCAGCTCCATAGACGGTGTCAGAGATGGCTACACCTTC. It codes for CASSSIDGVRDGYTF. The V call is TRBV9, the J call TRBJ1-2; D is ambiguous. V was trimmed by 4 bases and J by 6 bases, leaving 19 bases between them. Germline V gene sequence: CDR1 SGDLS, CDR2 YYNGEE. This CDR3 spans 15 amino acids.

V gene TRBV7-2 combines with J gene TRBJ2-5; 7 nucleotides align to TRBD2. CDR1 and CDR2 (germline): SGHTA, FQGNSA. The CDR3 has 15 residues. Trimming cost V 5 bases and J 1 base; bases outside gene matches: 7. CDR3 in DNA: TGTGCCAGCAGCCCCGGGGCGGGGGTCCAAGAGACCCAGTACTTC. It translates to CASSPGAGVQETQYF.

The chain recombines TRBV28 with TRBJ2-5, with D perhaps given as TRBD1 or TRBD2 (5 bases each). This CDR3 region has 13 residues. Trimming pared 3 bases from V and 5 bases from J, leaving 10 bases between. CDR1 and CDR2 (germline): MDHEN, SYDVKM. The CDR3 bases are TGTGCCAGCAGTTTTGGGGGTTCGGAGACCCAGTACTTC. The encoded protein is CASSFGGSETQYF. The full variable domain, in which reference TRBV28 and TRBJ2-5 provide the parts outside the CDR3, is DVKVTQSSRYLVKRTGEKVFLECVQDMDHENMFWYRQDPGLGLRLIYFSYDVKMKEKGDIPEGYSVSREKKERFSLILESASTNQTSMYLCASSFGGSETQYFGPGTRLLVL.

Only a few counts were recorded for this clonotype. The chain carries TRBV5-1 and TRBJ2-4; 9 nucleotides align to TRBD2. The ends lost 4 bases at V and 6 bases at J; junction bases unmatched: 11. CDR3 length equals 16 residues. From germline, CDR1 is SGHRS and CDR2 YFSETQ. The CDR3 spells CASSPVSGSVGNIQYF. The CDR3 region has the DNA TGCGCCAGCAGCCCGGTTAGCGGGAGCGTGGGAAACATTCAGTACTTC.

The rearrangement joins TRBV11-2 to TRBJ2-5; TRBD2 matches at 11 bases. Gene TRBJ2-1 matches the end of the DNA better, so the J call may be wrong. CDR1 and CDR2 from the germline V gene are SGHAT and FQNNGV. The CDR3 has 15 amino acids. The DNA of the CDR3 is TGTGCCAGCAGCTTAGAGTCTAGCGGGGGGAATGAGCAGTTCTTC. This codes for CASSLESSGGNEQFF.

V gene TRBV6-2 or TRBV6-3 combines with J gene TRBJ1-1; 9 bases are a match to TRBD1. Losses at the gene ends were 6 bases for V and 11 bases for J; bases not matched to a gene: 16. The CDR3 length is 15 residues. CDR1 MNHEY and CDR2 SVGEGT come from the germline V gene. CDR3 in DNA: TGTGCCAGCAGCGATCCGCCCCGGACAGGGGATAAGGCTTTCTTT. It translates to CASSDPPRTGDKAFF.

The V and J genes are TRBV9 and TRBJ2-1; D call uncertain. V was cut by 0 bases and J by 5 bases, with 9 bases left in between. CDR1 and CDR2 from the germline V gene are SGDLS and YYNGEE. CDR3 length: 14 residues. The CDR3 spells CASSVVAGDNEQFF. DNA for the CDR3: TGTGCCAGCAGCGTAGTCGCAGGAGACAATGAGCAGTTCTTC.

This clonotype was seen a few times. The chain employs TRBV5-4 and TRBJ2-6; TRBD2 might be the D (5 bases). The CDR3 spans 16 residues. The ends were cut back, 2 bases at V and 3 bases at J, with 12 bases in the middle. Germline values: CDR1 SGHNT, CDR2 YYREEE (reference sequence). The CDR3 region is CASSFGSWDGANVLTF. CDR3 DNA sequence: TGTGCCAGCAGCTTTGGGAGTTGGGATGGGGCCAACGTCCTGACTTTC.